This T cell receptor beta chain is drawn from a study of identical twins. Trimming shortened V by 5 bases and J by 8 bases, and 9 bases separated the two germline ends. Germline V gene sequence: CDR1 MDHEN, CDR2 SYDVKM. The CDR3 extends over 12 amino acids. TCRdb redid the calling of the 5' RACE reads with MiXCR, one entry per CDR3 protein. The sample lists a few hundred thousand distinct CDR3 sequences, 20% to 25% seen once, with just under 3% in the top ten. This sample also belongs to another study, concerning T cells expressing NK-cell markers.

V usage is TRBV28 and J usage is TRBJ1-4, with D tentatively TRBD1 (5 bases). The source is a woman between 18 and 29 years old in good health. The sequenced sample was CD4+ T cells sorted from blood. This chain's CDR3 is CASSPGTEKLFF. The DNA for the CDR3 is TGTGCCAGCAGTCCCGGGACGGAAAAACTGTTTTTT.